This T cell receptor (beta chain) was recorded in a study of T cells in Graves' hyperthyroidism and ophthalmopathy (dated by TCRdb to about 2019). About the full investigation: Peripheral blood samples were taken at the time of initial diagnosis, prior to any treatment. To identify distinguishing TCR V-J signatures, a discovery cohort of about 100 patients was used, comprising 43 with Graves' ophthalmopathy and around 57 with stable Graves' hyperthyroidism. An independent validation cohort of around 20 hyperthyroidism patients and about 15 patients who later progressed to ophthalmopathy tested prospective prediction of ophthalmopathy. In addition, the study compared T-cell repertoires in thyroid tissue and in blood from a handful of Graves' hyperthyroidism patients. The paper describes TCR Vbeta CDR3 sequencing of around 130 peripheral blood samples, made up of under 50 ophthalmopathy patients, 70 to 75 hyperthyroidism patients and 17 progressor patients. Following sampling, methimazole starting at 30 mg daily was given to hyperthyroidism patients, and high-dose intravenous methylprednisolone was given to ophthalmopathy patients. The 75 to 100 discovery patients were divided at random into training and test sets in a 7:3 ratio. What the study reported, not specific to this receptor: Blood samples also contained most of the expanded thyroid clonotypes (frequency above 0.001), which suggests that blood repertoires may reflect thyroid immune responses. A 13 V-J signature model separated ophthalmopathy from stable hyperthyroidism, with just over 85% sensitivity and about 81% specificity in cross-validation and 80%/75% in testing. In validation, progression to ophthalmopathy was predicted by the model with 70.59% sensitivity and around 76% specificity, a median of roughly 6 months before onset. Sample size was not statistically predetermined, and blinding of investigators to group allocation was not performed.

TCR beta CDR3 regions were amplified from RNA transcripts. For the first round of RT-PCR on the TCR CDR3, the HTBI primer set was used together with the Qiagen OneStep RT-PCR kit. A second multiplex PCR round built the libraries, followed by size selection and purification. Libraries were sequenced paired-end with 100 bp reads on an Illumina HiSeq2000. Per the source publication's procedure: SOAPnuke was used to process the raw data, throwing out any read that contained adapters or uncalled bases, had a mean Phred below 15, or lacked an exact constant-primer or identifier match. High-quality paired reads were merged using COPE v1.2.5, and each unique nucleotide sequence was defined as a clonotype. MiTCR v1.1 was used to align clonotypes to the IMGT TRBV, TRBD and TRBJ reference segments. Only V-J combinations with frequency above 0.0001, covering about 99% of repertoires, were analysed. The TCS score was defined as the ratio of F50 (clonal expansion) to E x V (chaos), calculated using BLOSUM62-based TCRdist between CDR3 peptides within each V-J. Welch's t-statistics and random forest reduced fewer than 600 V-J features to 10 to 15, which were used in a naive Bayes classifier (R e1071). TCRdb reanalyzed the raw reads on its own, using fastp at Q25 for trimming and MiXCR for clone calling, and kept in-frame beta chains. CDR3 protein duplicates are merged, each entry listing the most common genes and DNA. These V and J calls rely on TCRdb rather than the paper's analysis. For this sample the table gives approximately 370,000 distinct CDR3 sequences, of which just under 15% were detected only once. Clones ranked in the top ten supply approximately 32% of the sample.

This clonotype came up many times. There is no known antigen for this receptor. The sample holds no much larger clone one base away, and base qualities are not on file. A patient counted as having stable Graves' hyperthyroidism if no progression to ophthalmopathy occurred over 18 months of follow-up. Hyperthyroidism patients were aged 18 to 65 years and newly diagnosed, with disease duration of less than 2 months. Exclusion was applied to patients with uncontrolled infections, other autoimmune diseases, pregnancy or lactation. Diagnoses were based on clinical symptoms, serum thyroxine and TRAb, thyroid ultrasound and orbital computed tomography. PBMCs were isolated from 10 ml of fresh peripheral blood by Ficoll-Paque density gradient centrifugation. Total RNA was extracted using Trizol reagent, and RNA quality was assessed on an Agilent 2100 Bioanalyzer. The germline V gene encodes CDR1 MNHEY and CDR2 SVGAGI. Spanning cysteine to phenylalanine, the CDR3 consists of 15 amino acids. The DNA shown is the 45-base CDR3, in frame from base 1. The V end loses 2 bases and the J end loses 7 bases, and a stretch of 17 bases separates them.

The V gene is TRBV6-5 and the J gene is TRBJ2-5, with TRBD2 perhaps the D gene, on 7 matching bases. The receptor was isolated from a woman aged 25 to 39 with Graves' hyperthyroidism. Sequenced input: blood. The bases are TGTGCCAGCAGTTACCAGACGCGGGGGCTGGGGACCCAGTACTTC. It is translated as CASSYQTRGLGTQYF.